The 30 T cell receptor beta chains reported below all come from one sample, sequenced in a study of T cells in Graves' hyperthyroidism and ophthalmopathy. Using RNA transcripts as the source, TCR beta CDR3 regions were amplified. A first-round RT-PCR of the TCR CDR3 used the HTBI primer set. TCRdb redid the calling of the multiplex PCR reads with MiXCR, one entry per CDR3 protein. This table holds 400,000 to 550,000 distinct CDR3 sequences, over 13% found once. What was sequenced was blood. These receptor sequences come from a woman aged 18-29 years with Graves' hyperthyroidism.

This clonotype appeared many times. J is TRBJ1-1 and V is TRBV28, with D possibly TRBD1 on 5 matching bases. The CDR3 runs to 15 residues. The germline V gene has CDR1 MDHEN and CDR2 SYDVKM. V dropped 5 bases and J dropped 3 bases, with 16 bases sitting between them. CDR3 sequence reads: CASSPPGAVDTEAFF. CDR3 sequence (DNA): TGTGCCAGCAGTCCTCCCGGGGCGGTAGACACTGAAGCTTTCTTT.

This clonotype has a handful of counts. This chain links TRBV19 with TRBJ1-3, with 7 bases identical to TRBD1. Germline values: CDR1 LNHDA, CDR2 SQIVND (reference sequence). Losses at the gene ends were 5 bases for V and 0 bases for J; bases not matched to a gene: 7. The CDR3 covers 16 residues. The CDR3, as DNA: TGTGCCAGTAGTCCCAGACAGGGCGACTCTGGAAACACCATATATTTT. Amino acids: CASSPRQGDSGNTIYF.

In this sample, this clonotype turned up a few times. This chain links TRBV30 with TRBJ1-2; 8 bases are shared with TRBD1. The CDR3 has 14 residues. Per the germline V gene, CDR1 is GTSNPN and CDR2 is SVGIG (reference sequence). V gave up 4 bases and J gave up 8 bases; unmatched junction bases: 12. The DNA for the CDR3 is TGTGCCTGGAACTCGGGCAGGGGGCATGAAGGCTACACCTTC. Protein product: CAWNSGRGHEGYTF.

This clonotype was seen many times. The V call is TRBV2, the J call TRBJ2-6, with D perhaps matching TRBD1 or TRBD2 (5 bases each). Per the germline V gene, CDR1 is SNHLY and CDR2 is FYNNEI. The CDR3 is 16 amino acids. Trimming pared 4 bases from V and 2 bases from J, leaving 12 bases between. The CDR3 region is CASSGGTRAGANVLTF. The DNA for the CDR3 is TGTGCCAGCAGTGGGGGGACGCGAGCTGGGGCCAACGTCCTGACTTTC.

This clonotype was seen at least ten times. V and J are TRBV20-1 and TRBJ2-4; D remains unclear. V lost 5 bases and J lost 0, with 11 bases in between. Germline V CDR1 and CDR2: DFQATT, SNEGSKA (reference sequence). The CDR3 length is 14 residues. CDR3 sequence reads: CSAGEVLAKNIQYF. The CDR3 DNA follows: TGCAGTGCTGGGGAAGTGCTAGCCAAAAACATTCAGTACTTC.

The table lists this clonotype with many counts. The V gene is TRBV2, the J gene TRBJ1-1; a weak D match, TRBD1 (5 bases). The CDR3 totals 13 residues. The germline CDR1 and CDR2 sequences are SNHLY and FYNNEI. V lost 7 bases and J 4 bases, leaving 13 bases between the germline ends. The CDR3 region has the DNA TGTGCCAGCATTGCGGCAGGGACCACTGAAGCTTTCTTT. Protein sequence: CASIAAGTTEAFF.

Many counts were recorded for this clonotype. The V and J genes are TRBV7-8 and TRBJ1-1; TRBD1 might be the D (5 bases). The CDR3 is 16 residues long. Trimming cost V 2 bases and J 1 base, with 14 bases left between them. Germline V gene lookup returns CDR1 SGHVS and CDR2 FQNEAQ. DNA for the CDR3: TGTGCCAGCAGCTTAAGTCAGGGTTGGGAGAACACTGAAGCTTTCTTT. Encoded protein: CASSLSQGWENTEAFF.

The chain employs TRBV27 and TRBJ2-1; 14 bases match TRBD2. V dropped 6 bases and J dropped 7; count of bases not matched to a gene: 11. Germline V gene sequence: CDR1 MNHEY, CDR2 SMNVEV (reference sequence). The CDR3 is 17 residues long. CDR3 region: CASRVSGLAGEWNEQFF. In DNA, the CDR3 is TGTGCCAGCAGAGTTTCGGGACTAGCGGGAGAGTGGAATGAGCAGTTCTTC.

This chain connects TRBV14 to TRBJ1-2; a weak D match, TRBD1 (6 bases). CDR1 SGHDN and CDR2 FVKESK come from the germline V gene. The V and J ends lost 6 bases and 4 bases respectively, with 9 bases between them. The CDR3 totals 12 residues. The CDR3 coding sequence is TGTGCCAGCAGACAGGGTAGCTATGGCTACACCTTC. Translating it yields CASRQGSYGYTF.

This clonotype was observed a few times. Here the CDR3 reads CASSLMTSGEGEQFF. CDR3 nucleotide sequence: TGTGCCAGCAGCTTGATGACTAGCGGAGAGGGTGAGCAGTTCTTC. The rearrangement links TRBV7-2 to TRBJ2-1, with TRBD2 identical over 9 bases. V shed 3 bases, J shed 9 bases, and the junction held 9 bases outside the gene matches. This CDR3 contains 15 residues. Germline assignment: CDR1 SGHTA and CDR2 FQGNSA.

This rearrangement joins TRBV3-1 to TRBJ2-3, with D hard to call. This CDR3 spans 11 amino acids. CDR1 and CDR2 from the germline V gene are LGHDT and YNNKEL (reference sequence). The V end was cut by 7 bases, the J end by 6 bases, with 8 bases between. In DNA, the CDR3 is TGTGCCAGCACCTTTGGGGATACGCAGTATTTT. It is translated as CASTFGDTQYF.

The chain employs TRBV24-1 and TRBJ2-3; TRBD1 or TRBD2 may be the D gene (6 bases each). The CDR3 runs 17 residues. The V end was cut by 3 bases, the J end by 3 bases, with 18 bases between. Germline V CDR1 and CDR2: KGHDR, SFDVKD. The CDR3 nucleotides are TGTGCCACCAGTGATACCCCACAAGGGGGGCGTACAGATACGCAGTATTTT. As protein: CATSDTPQGGRTDTQYF.

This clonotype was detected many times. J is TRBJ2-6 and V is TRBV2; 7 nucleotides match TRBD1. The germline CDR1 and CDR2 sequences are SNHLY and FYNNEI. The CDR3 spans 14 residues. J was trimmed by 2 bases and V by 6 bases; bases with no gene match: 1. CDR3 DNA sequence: TGTGCCAGCAGGACAGGGACTGGGGCCAACGTCCTGACTTTC. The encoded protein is CASRTGTGANVLTF.

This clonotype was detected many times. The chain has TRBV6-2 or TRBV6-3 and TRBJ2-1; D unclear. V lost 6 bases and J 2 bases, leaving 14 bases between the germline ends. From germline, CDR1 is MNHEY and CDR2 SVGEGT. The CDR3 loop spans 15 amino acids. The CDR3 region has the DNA TGTGCCAGCAGGTCCCAGGTGGGCCCCTACAATGAGCAGTTCTTC. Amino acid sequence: CASRSQVGPYNEQFF.

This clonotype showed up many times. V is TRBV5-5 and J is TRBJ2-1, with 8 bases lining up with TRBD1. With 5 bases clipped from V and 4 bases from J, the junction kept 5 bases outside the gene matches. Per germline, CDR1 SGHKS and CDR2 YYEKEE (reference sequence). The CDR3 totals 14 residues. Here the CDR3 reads CASRPGQGYNEQFF. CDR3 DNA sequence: TGTGCCAGCAGACCCGGACAGGGTTACAATGAGCAGTTCTTC.

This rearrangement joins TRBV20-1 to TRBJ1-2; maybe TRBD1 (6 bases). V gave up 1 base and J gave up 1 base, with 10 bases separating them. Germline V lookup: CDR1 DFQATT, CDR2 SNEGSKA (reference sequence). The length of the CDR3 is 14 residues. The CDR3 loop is CSARGTGNNYGYTF. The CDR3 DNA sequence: TGCAGTGCTAGAGGCACAGGGAATAACTATGGCTACACCTTC.

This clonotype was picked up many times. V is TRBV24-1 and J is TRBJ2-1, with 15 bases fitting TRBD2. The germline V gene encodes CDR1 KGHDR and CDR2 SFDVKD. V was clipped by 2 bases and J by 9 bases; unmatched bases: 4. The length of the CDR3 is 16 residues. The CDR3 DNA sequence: TGTGCCACCAGTGATTCGGGACTAGCGGGAGGACTTGAGCAGTTCTTC. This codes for CATSDSGLAGGLEQFF.

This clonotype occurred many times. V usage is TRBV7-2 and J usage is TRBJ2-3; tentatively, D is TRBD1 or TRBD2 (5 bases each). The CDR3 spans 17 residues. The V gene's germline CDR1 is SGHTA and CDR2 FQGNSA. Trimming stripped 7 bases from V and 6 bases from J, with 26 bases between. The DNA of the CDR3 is TGTGCCAGCACGCTCCGGGACCGCCCTGGGACGGGTGATACGCAGTATTTT. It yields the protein CASTLRDRPGTGDTQYF.

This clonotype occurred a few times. The CDR3 here is CASSYRDSSTGELFF. CDR3 coding DNA: TGCGCCAGCAGCTACCGGGACAGTTCCACCGGGGAGCTGTTTTTT. This chain connects TRBV5-1 to TRBJ2-2, with TRBD1 identical over 7 bases. This CDR3 has 15 residues. Unmatched junction bases numbered 6, after V lost 3 bases and J lost 4 bases. Germline CDR1 SGHRS, CDR2 YFSETQ.

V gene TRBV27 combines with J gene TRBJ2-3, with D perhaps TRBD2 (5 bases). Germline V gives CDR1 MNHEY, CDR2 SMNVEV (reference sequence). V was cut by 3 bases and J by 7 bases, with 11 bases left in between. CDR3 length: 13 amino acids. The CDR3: CASSFSRGNTQYF. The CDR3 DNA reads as TGTGCCAGCAGTTTTAGTCGAGGGAATACGCAGTATTTT.

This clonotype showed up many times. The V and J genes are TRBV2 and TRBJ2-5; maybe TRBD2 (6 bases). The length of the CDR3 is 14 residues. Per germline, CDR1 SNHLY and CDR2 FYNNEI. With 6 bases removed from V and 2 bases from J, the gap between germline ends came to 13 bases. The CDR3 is CASRLGTQQETQYF. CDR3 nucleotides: TGTGCCAGCAGGCTCGGGACTCAACAAGAGACCCAGTACTTC. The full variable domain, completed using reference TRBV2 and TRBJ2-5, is EPEVTQTPSHQVTQMGQEVILRCVPISNHLYFYWYRQILGQKVEFLVSFYNNEISEKSEIFDDQFSVERPDGSNFTLKIRSTKLEDSAMYFCASRLGTQQETQYFGPGTRLLVL.

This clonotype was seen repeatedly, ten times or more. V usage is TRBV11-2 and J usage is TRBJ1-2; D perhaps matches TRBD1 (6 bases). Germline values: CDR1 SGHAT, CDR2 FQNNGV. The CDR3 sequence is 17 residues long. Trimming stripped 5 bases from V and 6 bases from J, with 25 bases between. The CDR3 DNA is TGTGCCAGCAGCACCGTCCCCCAGGGGAGGGTTTCGGATGGCTACACCTTC. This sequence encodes CASSTVPQGRVSDGYTF.

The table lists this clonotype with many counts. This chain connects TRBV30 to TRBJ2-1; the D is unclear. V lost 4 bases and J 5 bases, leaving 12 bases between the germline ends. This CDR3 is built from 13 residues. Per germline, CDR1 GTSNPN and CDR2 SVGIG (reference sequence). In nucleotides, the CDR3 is TGTGCCTGGACGTTGTTGCAAAACAATGAGCAGTTCTTC. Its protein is CAWTLLQNNEQFF.

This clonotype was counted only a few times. The CDR3 DNA reads TGCAGTGCCCCCCTCCTAGCGGGAGGGTCAGATACGCAGTATTTT. It specifies CSAPLLAGGSDTQYF. The chain is built from TRBV20-1 and TRBJ2-3; 12 bases are shared with TRBD2. Losses at the gene ends were 6 bases for V and 4 bases for J; bases not matched to a gene: 8. Germline V gene data show CDR1 as DFQATT and CDR2 as SNEGSKA (reference sequence). The CDR3 is 15 residues long.

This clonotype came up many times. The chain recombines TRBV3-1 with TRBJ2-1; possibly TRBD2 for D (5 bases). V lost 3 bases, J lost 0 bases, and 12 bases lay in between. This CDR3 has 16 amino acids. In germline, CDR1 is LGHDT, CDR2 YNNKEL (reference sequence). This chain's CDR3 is CASSHQRFGSYNEQFF. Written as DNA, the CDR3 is TGTGCCAGCAGCCACCAGCGGTTTGGCTCCTACAATGAGCAGTTCTTC.

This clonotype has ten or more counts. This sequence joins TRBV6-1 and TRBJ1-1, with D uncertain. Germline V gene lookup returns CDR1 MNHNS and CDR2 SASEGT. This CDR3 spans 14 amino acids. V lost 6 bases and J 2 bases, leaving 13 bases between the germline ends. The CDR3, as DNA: TGTGCCAGCAGGGGCACCCAGAGTAACACTGAAGCTTTCTTT. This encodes CASRGTQSNTEAFF.

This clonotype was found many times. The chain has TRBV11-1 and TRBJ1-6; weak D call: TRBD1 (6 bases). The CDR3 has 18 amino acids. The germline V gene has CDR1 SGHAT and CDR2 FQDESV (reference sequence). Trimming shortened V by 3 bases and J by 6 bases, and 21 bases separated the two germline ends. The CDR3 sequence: CASSLRSAGQGSNSPLHF. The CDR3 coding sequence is TGTGCCAGCAGCTTGCGCAGTGCGGGGCAGGGGAGTAATTCACCCCTCCACTTT.

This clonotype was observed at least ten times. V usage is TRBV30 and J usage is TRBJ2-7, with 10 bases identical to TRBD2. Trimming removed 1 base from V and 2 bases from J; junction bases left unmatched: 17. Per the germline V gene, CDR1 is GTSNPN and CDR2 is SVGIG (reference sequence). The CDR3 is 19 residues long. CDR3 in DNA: TGTGCCTGGAGTGGAGGGATTTTTTTATCAGCGGGAGGGGCCTACGAGCAGTACTTC. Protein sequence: CAWSGGIFLSAGGAYEQYF. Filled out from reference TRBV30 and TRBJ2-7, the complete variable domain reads SQTIHQWPATLVQPVGSPLSLECTVEGTSNPNLYWYRQAAGRGLQLLFYSVGIGQISSEVPQNLSASRPQDRQFILSSKKLLLSDSGFYLCAWSGGIFLSAGGAYEQYFGPGTRLTVT.

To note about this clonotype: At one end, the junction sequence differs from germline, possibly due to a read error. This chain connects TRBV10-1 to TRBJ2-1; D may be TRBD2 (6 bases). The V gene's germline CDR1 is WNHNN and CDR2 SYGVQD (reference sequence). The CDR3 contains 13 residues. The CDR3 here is CASSVAEYNEQLF. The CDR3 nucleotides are TGCGCCAGCAGTGTAGCGGAATACAATGAGCAGCTCTTC.

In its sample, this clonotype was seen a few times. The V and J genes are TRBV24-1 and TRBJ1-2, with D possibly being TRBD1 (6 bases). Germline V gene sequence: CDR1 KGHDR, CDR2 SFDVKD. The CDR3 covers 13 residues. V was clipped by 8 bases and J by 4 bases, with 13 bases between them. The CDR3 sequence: CATNDRDTYGYTF. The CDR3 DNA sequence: TGTGCCACCAACGACCGGGACACCTATGGCTACACCTTC.